Below, 2 T cell receptor beta chains from the same sample are listed, as sequenced in a study of cytomegalovirus exposure and HLA in healthy donors. The PCR used 60 Vbeta and 13 Jbeta primers. This table comes from immunoSEQ multiplex PCR, and its TCRdb copy is limited to in-frame clones, with some not included. The profile shows 200,000 or so clones, roughly 80% of them singletons. The sequenced sample was PBMCs. These receptors originate from a woman aged 25 to 39 in good health and CMV-seropositive.

The table lists this clone with a count of one. The rearrangement links TRBV4-1 to TRBJ2-1; tentatively, D is TRBD1 (6 bases). Germline CDR1 reads MGHRA; CDR2 reads YSYEKL. The CDR3 loop spans 17 amino acids. The germline V and J ends were trimmed by 0 bases and 5 bases, with 17 bases remaining between them. DNA of the CDR3: TGCGCCAGCAGCCAAGAAGGGCAGGGGTCGGGACACAATGAGCAGTTCTTC. Encoded protein: CASSQEGQGSGHNEQFF.

V is TRBV30 and J is TRBJ2-1, with TRBD2 identical over 13 bases. From germline, CDR1 is GTSNPN and CDR2 SVGIG (reference sequence). The CDR3 length is 16 residues. Trimming cost V 4 bases and J 2 bases; bases outside gene matches: 5. CDR3 sequence (DNA): TGTGCCTGGACCGGACTAGCGGGAGTTGCCTACAATGAGCAGTTCTTC. This codes for CAWTGLAGVAYNEQFF. The whole variable domain, remainder taken from reference TRBV30 and TRBJ2-1, is SQTIHQWPATLVQPVGSPLSLECTVEGTSNPNLYWYRQAAGRGLQLLFYSVGIGQISSEVPQNLSASRPQDRQFILSSKKLLLSDSGFYLCAWTGLAGVAYNEQFFGPGTRLTVL.